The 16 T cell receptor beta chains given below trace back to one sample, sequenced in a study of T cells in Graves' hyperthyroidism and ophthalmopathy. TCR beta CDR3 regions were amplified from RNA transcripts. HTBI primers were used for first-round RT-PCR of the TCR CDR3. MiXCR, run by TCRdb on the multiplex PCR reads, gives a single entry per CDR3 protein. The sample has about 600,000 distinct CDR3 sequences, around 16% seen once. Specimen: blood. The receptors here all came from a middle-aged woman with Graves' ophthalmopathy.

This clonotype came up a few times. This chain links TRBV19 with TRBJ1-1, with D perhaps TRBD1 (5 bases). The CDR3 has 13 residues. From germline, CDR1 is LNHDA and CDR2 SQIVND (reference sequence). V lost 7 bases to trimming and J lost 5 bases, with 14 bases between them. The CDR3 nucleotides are TGTGCCAGTATAAACTGGGGGGAGACTGAAGCTTTCTTT. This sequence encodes CASINWGETEAFF.

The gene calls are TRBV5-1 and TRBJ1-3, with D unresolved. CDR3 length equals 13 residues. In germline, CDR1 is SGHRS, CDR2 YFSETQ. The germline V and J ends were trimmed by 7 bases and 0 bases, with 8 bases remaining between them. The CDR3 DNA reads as TGCGCCAGCGGGGAGGGCTCTGGAAACACCATATATTTT. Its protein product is CASGEGSGNTIYF.

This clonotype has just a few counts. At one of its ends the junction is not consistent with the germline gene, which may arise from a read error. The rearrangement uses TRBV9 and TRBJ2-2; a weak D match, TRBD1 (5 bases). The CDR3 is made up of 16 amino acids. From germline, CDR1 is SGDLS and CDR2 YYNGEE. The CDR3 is CASGVEGAFRAGELFF. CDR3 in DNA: TGTGCCAGCGGCGTAGAAGGGGCGTTTCGGGCCGGGGAGCTGTTTTTT.

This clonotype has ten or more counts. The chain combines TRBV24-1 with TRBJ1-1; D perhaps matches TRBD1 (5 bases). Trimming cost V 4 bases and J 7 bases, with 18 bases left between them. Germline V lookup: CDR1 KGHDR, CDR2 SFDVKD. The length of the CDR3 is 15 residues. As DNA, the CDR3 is TGTGCCACCAGTGACGGAGGGACGGCCGATGGTGAAGCTTTCTTT. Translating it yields CATSDGGTADGEAFF.

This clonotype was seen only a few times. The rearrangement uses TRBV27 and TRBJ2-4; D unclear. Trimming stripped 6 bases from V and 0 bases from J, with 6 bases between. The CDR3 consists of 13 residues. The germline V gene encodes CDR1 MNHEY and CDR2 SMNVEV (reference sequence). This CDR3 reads CASRPLAKNIQYF. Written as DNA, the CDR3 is TGTGCCAGCAGGCCACTAGCCAAAAACATTCAGTACTTC.

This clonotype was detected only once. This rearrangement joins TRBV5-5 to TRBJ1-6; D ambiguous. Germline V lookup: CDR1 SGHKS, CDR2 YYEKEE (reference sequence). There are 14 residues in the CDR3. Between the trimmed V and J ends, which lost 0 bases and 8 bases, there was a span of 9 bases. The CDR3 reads CASSLGFGHSPLHF. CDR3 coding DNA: TGTGCCAGCAGCTTGGGGTTTGGACATTCACCCCTCCACTTT.

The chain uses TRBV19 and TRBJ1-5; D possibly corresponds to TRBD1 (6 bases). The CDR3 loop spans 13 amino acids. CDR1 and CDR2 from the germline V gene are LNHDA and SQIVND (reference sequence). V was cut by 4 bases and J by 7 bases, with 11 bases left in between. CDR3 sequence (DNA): TGTGCCAGTAGTACCGGGGGGGCCCAGCCCCAGCATTTT. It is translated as CASSTGGAQPQHF.

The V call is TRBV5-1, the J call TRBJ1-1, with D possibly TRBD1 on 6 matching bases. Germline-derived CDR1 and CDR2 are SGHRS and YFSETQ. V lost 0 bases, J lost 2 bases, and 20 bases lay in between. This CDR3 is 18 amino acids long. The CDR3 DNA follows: TGCGCCAGCAGCTTGGTTGGGGGGGCAAGACAGAGAAACACTGAAGCTTTCTTT. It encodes CASSLVGGARQRNTEAFF.

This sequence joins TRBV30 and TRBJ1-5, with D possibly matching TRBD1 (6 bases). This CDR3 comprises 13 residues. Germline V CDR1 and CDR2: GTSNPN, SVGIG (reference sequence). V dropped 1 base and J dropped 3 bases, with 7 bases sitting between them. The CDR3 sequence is CAWSGGHNQPQHF. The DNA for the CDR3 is TGTGCCTGGAGTGGGGGACACAATCAGCCCCAGCATTTT.

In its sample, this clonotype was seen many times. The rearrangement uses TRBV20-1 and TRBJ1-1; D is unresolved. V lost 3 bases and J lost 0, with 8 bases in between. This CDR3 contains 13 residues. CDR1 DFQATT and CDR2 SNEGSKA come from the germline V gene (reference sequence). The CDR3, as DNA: TGCAGTGCTAGCAGACACATGAACACTGAAGCTTTCTTT. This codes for CSASRHMNTEAFF.

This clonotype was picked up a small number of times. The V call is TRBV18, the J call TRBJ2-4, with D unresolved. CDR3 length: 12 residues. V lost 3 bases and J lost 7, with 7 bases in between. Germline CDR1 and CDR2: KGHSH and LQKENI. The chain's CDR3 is CASSPDVNIQYF. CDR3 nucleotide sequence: TGTGCCAGCTCACCCGACGTGAACATTCAGTACTTC.

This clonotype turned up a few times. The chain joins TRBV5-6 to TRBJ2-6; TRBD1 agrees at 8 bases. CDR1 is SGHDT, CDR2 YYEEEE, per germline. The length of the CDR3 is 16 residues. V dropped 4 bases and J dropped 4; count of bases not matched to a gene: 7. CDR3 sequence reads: CASSPPGGSGANVLTF. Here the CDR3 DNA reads TGTGCCAGCAGCCCCCCAGGGGGCTCCGGGGCCAACGTCCTGACTTTC. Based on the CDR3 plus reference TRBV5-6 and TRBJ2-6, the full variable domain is DAGVTQSPTHLIKTRGQQVTLRCSPKSGHDTVSWYQQALGQGPQFIFQYYEEEERQRGNFPDRFSGHQFPNYSSELNVNALLLGDSALYLCASSPPGGSGANVLTFGAGSRLTVL.

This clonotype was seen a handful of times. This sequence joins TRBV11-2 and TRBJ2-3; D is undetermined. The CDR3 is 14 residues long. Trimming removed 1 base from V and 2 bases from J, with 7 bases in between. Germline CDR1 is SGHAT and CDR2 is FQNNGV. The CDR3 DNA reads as TGTGCCAGCAGCTTAGTTCCTTACACAGATACGCAGTATTTT. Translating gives CASSLVPYTDTQYF.

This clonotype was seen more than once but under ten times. The CDR3 is CASSREKPQHF. CDR3 coding DNA: TGCGCCAGCAGCCGTGAAAAGCCCCAGCATTTT. The rearrangement links TRBV5-1 to TRBJ1-5; D is unclear. Germline CDR1 reads SGHRS; CDR2 reads YFSETQ. CDR3 size: 11 residues. Trimming took 4 bases from V and 8 from J, leaving 7 bases between them.

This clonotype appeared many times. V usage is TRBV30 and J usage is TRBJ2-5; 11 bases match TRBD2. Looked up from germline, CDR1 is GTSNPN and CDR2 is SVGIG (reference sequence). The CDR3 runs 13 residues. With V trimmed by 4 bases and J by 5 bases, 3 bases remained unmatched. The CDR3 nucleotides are TGTGCCTGGAAATCTAGCGGGAGGGAGACCCAGTACTTC. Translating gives CAWKSSGRETQYF.

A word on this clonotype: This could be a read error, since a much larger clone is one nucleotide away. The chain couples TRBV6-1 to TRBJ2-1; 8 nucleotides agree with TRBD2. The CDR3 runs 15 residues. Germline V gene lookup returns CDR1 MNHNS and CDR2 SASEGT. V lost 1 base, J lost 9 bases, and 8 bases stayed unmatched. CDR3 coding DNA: TGTGCCAGCAGTGAAGAAGCGGGAGCGGCGGGTGAGCAGTTCTTC. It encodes CASSEEAGAAGEQFF.